Reported below is one TCR beta chain. Antigen unknown. Several immunoSEQ 96-well plates shared each subset's DNA, each plate a replicate. Sequenced by immunoSEQ multiplex PCR; TCRdb stores in-frame clones only, minus some. In the table there are millions of clones, approximately 95% of which are singletons. The sample originates from a study of shared clonotypes between healthy human individuals. The study's findings and limits: The expectation was that sequencing depth would affect clonotype sharing among donors.

Sequencing was carried out using naive CD4+ T cells from PBMCs. Subset reported: CD45RA+ positively selected. The source is a young man in good health. Some clones in this sample may be carry-over from other donors' samples.

CDR3 sequence reads: CASSLASGGDTGELFF. The CDR3 DNA sequence: TGTGCCAGCAGCTTAGCTTCGGGAGGGGACACCGGGGAGCTGTTTTTT. V gene TRBV7-9 combines with J gene TRBJ2-2, with 8 bases that match TRBD2. The germline V gene encodes CDR1 SEHNR and CDR2 FQNEAQ (reference sequence). V trimming: 0 bases; J trimming: 3 bases; junction bases outside the gene matches: 3. The CDR3 is 16 residues long.